This T cell receptor (beta chain) stems from a study of T-cell memory formation after mild COVID-19. Background on the study: The TCR clusters were mostly specific to one donor. Study-wide results and limits: Clones contracting over day 15 to 85 were CD4/CD8 balanced, with later expanders leaning CD4+. The SARS-CoV-2 specificity of second-wave clones reaching peak at day 37 remained unverified.

On this clonotype: Its cognate antigen is unknown.

The CDR3 spans 16 residues. The germline gives CDR1 SGHTA, CDR2 FQGTGA. Trimming shortened V by 0 bases and J by 0 bases, and 6 bases separated the two germline ends. 5'RACE with constant-segment primers built TCRalpha and TCRbeta cDNA libraries with UMIs. TCRdb passed the 5' RACE reads through MiXCR, listing each CDR3 protein once. Altogether under 35,000 distinct CDR3 sequences are present, around 20% being singletons, with the ten largest covering about 1.6%. This receptor was obtained from an adult who had mild COVID-19 (a few samples of this study predate the infection). Cell type and time point are not known. The chain is built from TRBV7-3 and TRBJ2-6, with no clear D. The material sequenced was PBMCs or a T cell subset sorted from them (not recorded which). The CDR3, as DNA: TGTGCCAGCAGCTTAACGCAGTACTCTGGGGCCAACGTCCTGACTTTC. Translating gives CASSLTQYSGANVLTF.